One sample yielded the 15 T cell receptor beta chains listed below, sequenced in a study of cytomegalovirus exposure and HLA in healthy donors. Vbeta (60) and Jbeta (13) primers were used in the PCR. Sequenced by immunoSEQ multiplex PCR; TCRdb stores in-frame clones only, minus some. The table includes about 200,000 clones, 70% to 80% detected once. Material: PBMCs. These receptors were collected from a male donor in good health and CMV-seropositive.

V is TRBV19 and J is TRBJ1-1; no reliable D call. The CDR3 runs to 11 residues. Looked up from germline, CDR1 is LNHDA and CDR2 is SQIVND (reference sequence). Trimming removed 3 bases from V and 8 bases from J, with 7 bases in between. As DNA, the CDR3 is TGTGCCAGTAGTATCACGGGGGAAGCTTTCTTT. Residues: CASSITGEAFF.

This clone was observed a single time. The gene calls are TRBV30 and TRBJ2-3; 7 bases map to TRBD2. V shed 6 bases and J 5 bases; nucleotides not matched to a gene: 5. CDR1 is GTSNPN, CDR2 SVGIG, per germline (reference sequence). The CDR3 has 12 amino acids. As DNA, the CDR3 is TGTGCCTGTGCGGGAGTTGGAGATACGCAGTATTTT. It codes for CACAGVGDTQYF.

The chain employs TRBV5-1 and TRBJ2-7; 7 nucleotides line up with TRBD2. The CDR3 extends over 17 amino acids. The junction had 9 bases not matched to a gene; V was cut back by 0 bases and J by 0 bases. Germline assignment: CDR1 SGHRS and CDR2 YFSETQ. The CDR3 DNA is TGCGCCAGCAGCTTGGAAACCGGACTAGTGATCTCCTACGAGCAGTACTTC. Its translation: CASSLETGLVISYEQYF.

The chain combines TRBV18 with TRBJ2-5; 10 nucleotides agree with TRBD1. CDR3 length: 15 amino acids. After removal of 3 bases from V and 3 bases from J, the junction contained 4 bases not matched to a gene. Germline values: CDR1 KGHSH, CDR2 LQKENI. The CDR3 loop is CASSPGTGAEETQYF. The CDR3 DNA sequence: TGTGCCAGCTCACCCGGGACAGGGGCCGAAGAGACCCAGTACTTC.

The chain couples TRBV9 to TRBJ2-3, with D hard to call. V gave up 0 bases and J gave up 0 bases, with 11 bases separating them. CDR1 and CDR2 (germline): SGDLS, YYNGEE. The CDR3 length is 16 residues. CDR3 coding DNA: TGTGCCAGCAGCGTAGTGGCAGGATCTAGCACAGATACGCAGTATTTT. Translation gives CASSVVAGSSTDTQYF.

The chain couples TRBV27 to TRBJ1-5; D is uncertain. This CDR3 comprises 13 residues. Germline V lookup: CDR1 MNHEY, CDR2 SMNVEV (reference sequence). Between the trimmed V and J ends, which lost 5 bases and 3 bases, there was a span of 8 bases. CDR3 DNA sequence: TGTGCCAGCAGTCCTAACTCCAATCAGCCCCAGCATTTT. This gives the protein CASSPNSNQPQHF.

The V call is TRBV5-1, the J call TRBJ2-1, with 10 positions matching TRBD2. V shed 4 bases and J 1 base; nucleotides not matched to a gene: 2. Germline assignment: CDR1 SGHRS and CDR2 YFSETQ. The CDR3 length is 15 residues. CDR3 nucleotides: TGCGCCAGCAGCCCGGGACTAGCGTCCTACAATGAGCAGTTCTTC. It encodes CASSPGLASYNEQFF.

The chain combines TRBV5-6 with TRBJ2-1, with no clear D. Trimming cost V 4 bases and J 0 bases, with 11 bases left between them. The CDR3 covers 15 residues. The germline V gene has CDR1 SGHDT and CDR2 YYEEEE. CDR3 residues: CASSLFPGSYNEQFF. The CDR3 coding sequence is TGTGCCAGCAGCCTCTTTCCGGGCTCCTACAATGAGCAGTTCTTC. Complete variable domain (other parts from reference TRBV5-6 and TRBJ2-1): DAGVTQSPTHLIKTRGQQVTLRCSPKSGHDTVSWYQQALGQGPQFIFQYYEEEERQRGNFPDRFSGHQFPNYSSELNVNALLLGDSALYLCASSLFPGSYNEQFFGPGTRLTVL.

This sequence joins TRBV18 and TRBJ1-1; TRBD1 matches 8 bases. Germline assignment: CDR1 KGHSH and CDR2 LQKENI. Trimming at V came to 5 bases and at J to 1 base, leaving 3 bases not matched to a gene. The CDR3 covers 14 residues. CDR3 residues: CASSGQGANTEAFF. DNA for the CDR3: TGTGCCAGCTCAGGTCAGGGGGCGAACACTGAAGCTTTCTTT. Together with reference TRBV18 and TRBJ1-1, the CDR3 gives the full variable domain: NAGVMQNPRHLVRRRGQEARLRCSPMKGHSHVYWYRQLPEEGLKFMVYLQKENIIDESGMPKERFSAEFPKEGPSILRIQQVVRGDSAAYFCASSGQGANTEAFFGQGTRLTVV.

Only a few counts were recorded for this clone. The chain recombines TRBV28 with TRBJ2-1; TRBD2 aligns across 8 bases. The V segment lost 5 bases and the J segment 0 bases; nucleotides outside the gene matches: 6. CDR3 length equals 16 residues. Per the germline V gene, CDR1 is MDHEN and CDR2 is SYDVKM. The CDR3 spells CASSGSGGTSYNEQFF. The CDR3 region has the DNA TGTGCCAGCAGTGGAAGCGGGGGCACCTCCTACAATGAGCAGTTCTTC.

V usage is TRBV9 and J usage is TRBJ2-4, with a tentative D call TRBD1 (6 bases). CDR1 SGDLS and CDR2 YYNGEE come from the germline V gene. This CDR3 has 20 amino acids. Trimming took 3 bases from V and 0 from J, leaving 25 bases between them. CDR3 coding DNA: TGTGCCAGCAGCGCCGACGGGGCAGGGGACCCCTTATTAGCCAAAAACATTCAGTACTTC. Residues: CASSADGAGDPLLAKNIQYF.

The rearrangement uses TRBV7-9 and TRBJ2-2; 9 bases map to TRBD2. The CDR3 is 15 residues long. Germline V lookup: CDR1 SEHNR, CDR2 FQNEAQ (reference sequence). V lost 6 bases to trimming and J lost 5 bases; unmatched junction nucleotides: 7. As DNA, the CDR3 is TGTGCCAGCAGTCTGCTAGCGGGGTGGACCGGGGAGCTGTTTTTT. It translates to CASSLLAGWTGELFF.

The rearrangement uses TRBV19 and TRBJ1-4; the D is unclear. Germline V gene data show CDR1 as LNHDA and CDR2 as SQIVND (reference sequence). The CDR3 is 15 amino acids. The ends were cut back, 3 bases at V and 0 bases at J, with 8 bases in the middle. The DNA for the CDR3 is TGTGCCAGTAGTATTGGCGGTGCAACTAATGAAAAACTGTTTTTT. Translation gives CASSIGGATNEKLFF. The full variable domain, completed using reference TRBV19 and TRBJ1-4, is DGGITQSPKYLFRKEGQNVTLSCEQNLNHDAMYWYRQDPGQGLRLIYYSQIVNDFQKGDIAEGYSVSREKKESFPLTVTSAQKNPTAFYLCASSIGGATNEKLFFGSGTQLSVL.

This clone has a handful of counts. This sequence joins TRBV5-6 and TRBJ1-5; D is ambiguous. There are 14 residues in the CDR3. V was clipped by 1 base and J by 4 bases, with 9 bases between them. Germline CDR1 is SGHDT and CDR2 is YYEEEE. The CDR3 region has the DNA TGTGCCAGCAGCTTGTCCCCAGTGAATCAGCCCCAGCATTTT. Amino acid sequence: CASSLSPVNQPQHF.

The chain couples TRBV6-4 to TRBJ2-1; the match to TRBD1 covers 11 bases. This CDR3 is built from 15 residues. Trimming at V came to 3 bases and at J to 6 bases, leaving 4 bases not matched to a gene. CDR1 is MRHNA and CDR2 is SNTAGT in the germline V gene. The CDR3 nucleotides are TGTGCCAGCAGTGATCCCGGGACAGGGGGCAATGAGCAGTTCTTC. Translating it yields CASSDPGTGGNEQFF.